This T cell receptor beta chain was captured by sequencing in a study of T cell responses to AZD1222 COVID-19 vaccine. Study-wide findings and caveats: The donor cohort was predominantly white British with a female majority, and clonal diversity may have been underestimated. CD4 TCRs covered the whole spike, strongest at regions 160-218 and 743-854.

The protocol was immunoSEQ multiplex PCR, while the TCRdb copy is restricted to in-frame clones and leaves out a portion. Of around 83,000 clones in the sample, under 95% were seen once. In regard to this clone: The antigen remains undetermined.

The V and J ends lost 4 bases and 11 bases respectively, with 11 bases between them. The CDR3 has 12 amino acids. The germline gives CDR1 MNHEY, CDR2 SVGAGI. This TCR was sampled from an adult in good health. V is TRBV6-5 and J is TRBJ1-4; no clear D. Source: peripheral blood, taken on day 0 of AZD1222 vaccination. The CDR3 loop reads CASSSPSRKLFF. CDR3 nucleotides: TGTGCCAGCAGTTCACCCTCGAGGAAACTGTTTTTT.